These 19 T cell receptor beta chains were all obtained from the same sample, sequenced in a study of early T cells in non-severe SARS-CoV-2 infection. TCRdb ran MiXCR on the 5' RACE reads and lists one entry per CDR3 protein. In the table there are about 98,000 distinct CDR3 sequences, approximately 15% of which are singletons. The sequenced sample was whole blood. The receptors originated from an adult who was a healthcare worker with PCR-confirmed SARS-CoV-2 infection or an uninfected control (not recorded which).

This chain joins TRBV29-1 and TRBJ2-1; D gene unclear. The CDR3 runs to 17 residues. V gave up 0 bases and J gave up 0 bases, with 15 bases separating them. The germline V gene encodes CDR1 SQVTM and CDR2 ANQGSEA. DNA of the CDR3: TGCAGCGTTGAAGATTTTCCGGGCACCCGCTCCTACAATGAGCAGTTCTTC. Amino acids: CSVEDFPGTRSYNEQFF.

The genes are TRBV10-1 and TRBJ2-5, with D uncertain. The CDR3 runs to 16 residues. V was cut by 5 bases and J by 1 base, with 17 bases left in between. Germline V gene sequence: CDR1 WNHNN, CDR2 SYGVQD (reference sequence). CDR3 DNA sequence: TGCGCCAGCAGTTCCAGTATCCTTCGCGGCCAAGAGACCCAGTACTTC. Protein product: CASSSSILRGQETQYF.

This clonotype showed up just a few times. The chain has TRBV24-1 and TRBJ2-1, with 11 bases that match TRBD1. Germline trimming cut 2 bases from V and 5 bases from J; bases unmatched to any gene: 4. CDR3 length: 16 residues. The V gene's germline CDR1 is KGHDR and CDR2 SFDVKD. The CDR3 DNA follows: TGTGCCACCAGTGATTCGAGGACAGGGGGCCACAATGAGCAGTTCTTC. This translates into CATSDSRTGGHNEQFF.

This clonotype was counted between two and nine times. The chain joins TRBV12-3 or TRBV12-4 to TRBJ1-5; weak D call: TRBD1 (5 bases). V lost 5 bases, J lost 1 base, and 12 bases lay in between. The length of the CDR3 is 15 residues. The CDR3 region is CASSEGWGSNQPQHF. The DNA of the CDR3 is TGTGCCAGCAGTGAGGGGTGGGGCAGCAATCAGCCCCAGCATTTT.

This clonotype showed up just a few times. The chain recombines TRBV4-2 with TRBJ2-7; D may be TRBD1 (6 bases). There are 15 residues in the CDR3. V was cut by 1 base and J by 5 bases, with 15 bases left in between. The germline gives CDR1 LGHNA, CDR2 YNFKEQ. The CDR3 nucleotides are TGTGCCAGCAGCCAAGGAACAGGGAACGGCAACGAGCAGTACTTC. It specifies CASSQGTGNGNEQYF.

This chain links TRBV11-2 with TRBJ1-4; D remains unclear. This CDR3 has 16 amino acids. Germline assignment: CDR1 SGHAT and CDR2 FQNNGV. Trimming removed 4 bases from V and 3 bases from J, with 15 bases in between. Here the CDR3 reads CASSYLLGRANEKLFF. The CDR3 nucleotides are TGTGCCAGCAGCTACCTGCTCGGGAGAGCTAATGAAAAACTGTTTTTT.

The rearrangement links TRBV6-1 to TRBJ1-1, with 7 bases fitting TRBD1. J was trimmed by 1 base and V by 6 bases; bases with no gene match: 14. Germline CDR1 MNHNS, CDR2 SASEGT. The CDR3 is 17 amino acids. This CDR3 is CASSPRGPDKKNTEAFF. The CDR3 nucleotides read TGTGCCAGCAGCCCGAGGGGGCCAGACAAGAAGAACACTGAAGCTTTCTTT.

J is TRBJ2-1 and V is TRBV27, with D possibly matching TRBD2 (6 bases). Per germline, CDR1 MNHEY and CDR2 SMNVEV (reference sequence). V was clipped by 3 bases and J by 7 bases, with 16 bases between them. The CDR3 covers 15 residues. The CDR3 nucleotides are TGTGCCAGCAGTTTTAAAGGACTACCTCCAAATGAGCAGTTCTTC. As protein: CASSFKGLPPNEQFF.

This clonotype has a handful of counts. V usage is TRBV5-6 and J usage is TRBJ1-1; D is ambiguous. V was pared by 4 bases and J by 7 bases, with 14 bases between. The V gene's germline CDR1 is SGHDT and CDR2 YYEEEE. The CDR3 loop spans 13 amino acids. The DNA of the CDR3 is TGTGCCAGCAGCCTGGAGGCCGGGGATGAAGCTTTCTTT. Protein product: CASSLEAGDEAFF.

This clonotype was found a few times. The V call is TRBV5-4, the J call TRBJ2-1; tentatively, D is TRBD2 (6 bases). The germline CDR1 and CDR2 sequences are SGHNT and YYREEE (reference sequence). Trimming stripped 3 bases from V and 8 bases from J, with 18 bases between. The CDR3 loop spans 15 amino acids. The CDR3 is CASSSAGFRADEQFF. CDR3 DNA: TGTGCCAGCAGCTCAGCGGGCTTCCGGGCGGATGAGCAGTTCTTC.

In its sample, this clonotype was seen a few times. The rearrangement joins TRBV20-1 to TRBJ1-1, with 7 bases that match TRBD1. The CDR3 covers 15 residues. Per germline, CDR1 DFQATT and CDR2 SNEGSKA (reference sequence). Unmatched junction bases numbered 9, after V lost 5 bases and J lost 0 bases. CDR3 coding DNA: TGCAGTGCTCCAAGGCAGGGGGGAATGAACACTGAAGCTTTCTTT. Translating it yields CSAPRQGGMNTEAFF.

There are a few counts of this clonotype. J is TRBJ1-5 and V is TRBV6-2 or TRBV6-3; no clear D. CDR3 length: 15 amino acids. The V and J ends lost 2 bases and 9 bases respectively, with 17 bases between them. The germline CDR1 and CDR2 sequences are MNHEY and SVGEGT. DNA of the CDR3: TGTGCCAGCAGTTACGACCGGAATCCCTCGTGGCCCCAGCATTTT. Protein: CASSYDRNPSWPQHF.

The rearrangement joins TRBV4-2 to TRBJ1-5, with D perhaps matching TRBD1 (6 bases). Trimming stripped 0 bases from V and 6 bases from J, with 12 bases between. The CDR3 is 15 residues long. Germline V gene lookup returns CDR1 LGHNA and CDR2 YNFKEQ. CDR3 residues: CASSQEGQGPQPQHF. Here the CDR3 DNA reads TGTGCCAGCAGCCAAGAGGGGCAGGGGCCTCAGCCCCAGCATTTT.

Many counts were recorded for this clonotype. The CDR3 sequence: CASSQGLAGGPYNEQFF. The CDR3 coding sequence is TGCGCCAGCAGCCAGGGACTAGCGGGAGGGCCCTACAATGAGCAGTTCTTC. The chain uses TRBV4-1 and TRBJ2-1, with 16 positions matching TRBD2. CDR3 length: 17 residues. J was trimmed by 2 bases and V by 3 bases; bases with no gene match: 1. Germline lookup yields CDR1 MGHRA and CDR2 YSYEKL.

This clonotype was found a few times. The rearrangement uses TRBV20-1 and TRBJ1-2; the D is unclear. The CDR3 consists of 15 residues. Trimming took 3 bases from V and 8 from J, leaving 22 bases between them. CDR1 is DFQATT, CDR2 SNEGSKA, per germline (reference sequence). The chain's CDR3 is CSARLPSPPVLGYTF. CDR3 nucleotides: TGCAGTGCTAGGCTCCCCTCCCCCCCGGTCTTGGGCTACACCTTC.

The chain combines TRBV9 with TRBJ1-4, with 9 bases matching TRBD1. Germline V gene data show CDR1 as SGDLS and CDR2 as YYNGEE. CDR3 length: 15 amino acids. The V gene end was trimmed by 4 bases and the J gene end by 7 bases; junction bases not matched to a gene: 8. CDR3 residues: CASSPRQGVGEKLFF. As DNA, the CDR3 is TGTGCCAGCAGCCCGCGACAGGGGGTTGGTGAAAAACTGTTTTTT. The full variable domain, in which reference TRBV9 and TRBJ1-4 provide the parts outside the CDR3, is DSGVTQTPKHLITATGQRVTLRCSPRSGDLSVYWYQQSLDQGLQFLIQYYNGEERAKGNILERFSAQQFPDLHSELNLSSLELGDSALYFCASSPRQGVGEKLFFGSGTQLSVL.

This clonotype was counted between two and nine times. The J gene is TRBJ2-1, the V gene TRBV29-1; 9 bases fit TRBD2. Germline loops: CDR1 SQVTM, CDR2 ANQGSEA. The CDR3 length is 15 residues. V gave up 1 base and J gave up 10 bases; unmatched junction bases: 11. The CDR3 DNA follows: TGCAGCGTTGAAGTTAGCGGGAGTGTCCTTCGGGAGCAGTTCTTC. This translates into CSVEVSGSVLREQFF.

For the CDR3, the DNA is TGTGCCAGCAGCACCCCGACAGGCTTCAATCAGCCCCAGCATTTT. Amino acid sequence: CASSTPTGFNQPQHF. This sequence joins TRBV6-2 or TRBV6-3 and TRBJ1-5, with D tentatively TRBD1 (6 bases). Germline lookup yields CDR1 MNHEY and CDR2 SVGEGT. The CDR3 extends over 15 amino acids. The V end was cut by 6 bases, the J end by 3 bases, with 15 bases between.

Here the CDR3 reads CASSSPDRANQPQHF. DNA of the CDR3: TGTGCCAGCAGCTCCCCGGACAGGGCAAATCAGCCCCAGCATTTT. The V call is TRBV7-9, the J call TRBJ1-5; 8 positions agree with TRBD1. The CDR3 is 15 amino acids. CDR1 and CDR2 from the germline V gene are SEHNR and FQNEAQ (reference sequence). Trimming at V came to 4 bases and at J to 4 bases, leaving 6 bases not matched to a gene.